Sequencing of this T cell receptor beta chain was carried out in a study of blood T cell repertoires in COVID-19. In this sample, this clone turned up a few times. Profiling relied on immunoSEQ multiplex PCR, and the TCRdb table lists in-frame clones only, not all of them. The sample lists about 200,000 clones; more than 75% were seen once. This clonotype originated in a woman over 75 with COVID-19, enrolled during active disease. The specimen was peripheral blood.

CDR3 in DNA: TGTGCCAGCAGCACCCTGACAGGTCGCCAAGCTTTCTTT. As protein: CASSTLTGRQAFF. The chain recombines TRBV5-8 with TRBJ1-1, with D possibly being TRBD1 (6 bases). The CDR3 is 13 residues long. Trimming left V 4 bases short and J 9 bases short, with 16 bases between. Germline V CDR1 and CDR2: SGHTS, YDEGEE.